The 28 T cell receptor beta chains given below trace back to one sample, sequenced in a study of cytomegalovirus exposure and HLA in healthy donors. Use of 60 Vbeta and 13 Jbeta primers characterized the PCR. This table comes from immunoSEQ multiplex PCR, and its TCRdb copy is limited to in-frame clones, with some not included. The table has roughly 130,000 clones, around 80% seen once. Material: PBMCs. These receptors all come from a man aged 30 to 39 in good health and CMV-seronegative.

This clone turned up a few times. The rearrangement links TRBV18 to TRBJ2-1, with TRBD2 as a possible D gene (6 bases). Germline CDR1 is KGHSH and CDR2 is LQKENI. This CDR3 has 14 residues. With 5 bases removed from V and 8 bases from J, the gap between germline ends came to 16 bases. In DNA form, the CDR3 reads TGTGCCAGCTCAGATTGGCAGGGAGGATATGAGCAGTTCTTC. Protein sequence: CASSDWQGGYEQFF.

The chain employs TRBV10-3 and TRBJ1-1; no definite D call. Trimming took 6 bases from V and 0 from J, leaving 11 bases between them. The CDR3 length is 14 residues. Germline V CDR1 and CDR2: ENHRY, SYGVKD. The CDR3 DNA reads as TGTGCCATCAGATATGAGGGTTTGAACACTGAAGCTTTCTTT. Translating it yields CAIRYEGLNTEAFF.

The chain combines TRBV9 with TRBJ2-7, with 13 bases lining up with TRBD2. CDR1 is SGDLS, CDR2 YYNGEE, per germline. This CDR3 region has 16 residues. The J segment lost 4 bases and the V segment lost 1 base, leaving 5 bases of the junction unmatched. As DNA, the CDR3 is TGTGCCAGCAGCGTAAGTGGACTAGCGGGAGTATACGAGCAGTACTTC. Protein sequence: CASSVSGLAGVYEQYF.

This sequence joins TRBV5-4 and TRBJ1-1; TRBD1 might be the D (6 bases). There are 16 residues in the CDR3. V lost 0 bases, J lost 8 bases, and 20 bases lay in between. Germline V gene lookup returns CDR1 SGHNT and CDR2 YYREEE (reference sequence). The DNA of the CDR3 is TGTGCCAGCAGCTTGGGAACGACAGGCCACGCCTTGGAAGCTTTCTTT. Its protein product is CASSLGTTGHALEAFF.

This clone was observed a handful of times. The V gene is TRBV7-8, the J gene TRBJ2-5, with 8 bases that match TRBD2. Looked up from germline, CDR1 is SGHVS and CDR2 is FQNEAQ. The CDR3 is 18 amino acids. The J segment lost 2 bases and the V segment lost 5 bases, leaving 16 bases of the junction unmatched. CDR3 protein: CASSPKFILADLQETQYF. The CDR3 DNA sequence: TGTGCCAGCAGCCCCAAGTTCATACTAGCGGATTTACAAGAGACCCAGTACTTC.

This chain connects TRBV5-4 to TRBJ1-1; 7 positions match TRBD1. The germline CDR1 and CDR2 sequences are SGHNT and YYREEE (reference sequence). The CDR3 contains 14 residues. Germline trimming cut 3 bases from V and 2 bases from J; bases unmatched to any gene: 4. The CDR3 nucleotides are TGTGCCAGCAGCTCGAGACAGGGAAACACTGAAGCTTTCTTT. It codes for CASSSRQGNTEAFF.

V gene TRBV11-1 combines with J gene TRBJ1-4, with D perhaps TRBD1 (5 bases). CDR1 and CDR2 from the germline V gene are SGHAT and FQDESV (reference sequence). The CDR3 has 17 residues. Trimming shortened V by 2 bases and J by 0 bases, and 13 bases separated the two germline ends. Written as DNA, the CDR3 is TGTGCCAGCAGCTTACAAGGACACCTTGCAACTAATGAAAAACTGTTTTTT. It encodes CASSLQGHLATNEKLFF.

A word on this clone: Other DNA sequences in the same sample also yield this CDR3. This chain uses TRBV7-2 with TRBJ1-4; 8 bases are shared with TRBD1. From germline, CDR1 is SGHTA and CDR2 FQGNSA. The CDR3 loop spans 16 amino acids. J gave up 6 bases and V 6 bases, and 12 bases lay outside the gene matches. CDR3 nucleotides: TGTGCCAGCAGTCTAGTGGGCAGGGGGCTCGATGAAAAACTGTTTTTT. Encoded protein: CASSLVGRGLDEKLFF.

The chain uses TRBV5-1 and TRBJ2-1; TRBD2 aligns across 16 bases. The V gene end was trimmed by 4 bases and the J gene end by 7 bases; junction bases not matched to a gene: 11. The CDR3 totals 18 residues. In germline, CDR1 is SGHRS, CDR2 YFSETQ. The CDR3 spells CASSVGTSGRGRANEQFF. The CDR3 bases are TGCGCCAGCAGCGTCGGGACTAGCGGGAGGGGCCGGGCGAATGAGCAGTTCTTC.

The rearrangement links TRBV28 to TRBJ1-1; D is ambiguous. The V end lost 8 bases, the J end lost 6 bases, and 16 bases lay between the germline ends. Germline CDR1 and CDR2: MDHEN and SYDVKM. The CDR3 is 13 amino acids. CDR3 loop: CASCLRRSSEAFF. The DNA of the CDR3 is TGTGCCAGCTGCCTTCGACGGAGCTCTGAAGCTTTCTTT. The entire variable domain, with the rest obtained from reference TRBV28 and TRBJ1-1, is as follows: DVKVTQSSRYLVKRTGEKVFLECVQDMDHENMFWYRQDPGLGLRLIYFSYDVKMKEKGDIPEGYSVSREKKERFSLILESASTNQTSMYLCASCLRRSSEAFFGQGTRLTVV.

The chain uses TRBV9 and TRBJ2-7; D is unclear. V gave up 4 bases and J gave up 3 bases, with 11 bases separating them. The CDR3 runs 13 residues. Germline loops: CDR1 SGDLS, CDR2 YYNGEE. For the CDR3, the DNA is TGTGCCAGCAGCCCCCGTCAGGACTACGAGCAGTACTTC. This gives the protein CASSPRQDYEQYF.

This chain links TRBV18 with TRBJ2-3; no clear D. Germline V CDR1 and CDR2: KGHSH, LQKENI. There are 14 residues in the CDR3. V lost 0 bases and J 2 bases, leaving 6 bases between the germline ends. CDR3 sequence: CASSPPSHTDTQYF. Here the CDR3 DNA reads TGTGCCAGCTCACCACCGAGTCACACAGATACGCAGTATTTT.

The V gene is TRBV6-5, the J gene TRBJ1-5, with 10 bases fitting TRBD1. CDR1 is MNHEY, CDR2 SVGAGI, per germline. The CDR3 spans 15 residues. Losses at the gene ends were 3 bases for V and 6 bases for J; bases not matched to a gene: 5. The CDR3 DNA reads as TGTGCCAGCAGTTATCGACAGGGGGCGAGTCAGCCCCAGCATTTT. Protein product: CASSYRQGASQPQHF.

This clone was counted a single time. The rearrangement joins TRBV10-3 to TRBJ1-4; tentative D call: TRBD1 (6 bases). The CDR3 consists of 15 residues. Between the trimmed V and J ends, which lost 8 bases and 7 bases, there was a span of 20 bases. The V gene's germline CDR1 is ENHRY and CDR2 SYGVKD. CDR3 protein: CAISQTTGIGEKLFF. The CDR3 DNA follows: TGTGCCATCTCGCAGACGACAGGCATCGGTGAAAAACTGTTTTTT.

The gene calls are TRBV25-1 and TRBJ2-2; TRBD1 agrees at 8 bases. The V and J ends lost 3 bases and 3 bases, in that order; junction bases with no gene match: 0. The length of the CDR3 is 14 residues. Germline V gene data show CDR1 as MGHDK and CDR2 as SYGVNS. The CDR3 DNA reads as TGTGCCAGCAGTGAGGACAGGGACACCGGGGAGCTGTTTTTT. Protein: CASSEDRDTGELFF.

This clone showed up just a few times. The CDR3 nucleotides are TGTGCCAGCAGCCGACAGGCTGGGGGCTACACCTTC. Protein sequence: CASSRQAGGYTF. The rearrangement joins TRBV7-2 to TRBJ1-2; D may be TRBD1 (6 bases). Trimming cost V 5 bases and J 8 bases, with 12 bases left between them. CDR3 length equals 12 residues. Germline V lookup: CDR1 SGHTA, CDR2 FQGNSA.

V gene TRBV6-5 combines with J gene TRBJ1-1; 7 bases align to TRBD1. The J segment lost 0 bases and the V segment lost 2 bases, leaving 0 bases of the junction unmatched. CDR3 length: 14 residues. Germline CDR1 reads MNHEY; CDR2 reads SVGAGI. CDR3: CASSYRGLNTEAFF. Written as DNA, the CDR3 is TGTGCCAGCAGTTACAGGGGGCTGAACACTGAAGCTTTCTTT.

This rearrangement joins TRBV5-1 to TRBJ2-3; D perhaps matches TRBD1 (6 bases). V gave up 5 bases and J gave up 6 bases, with 13 bases separating them. The length of the CDR3 is 13 residues. The germline CDR1 and CDR2 sequences are SGHRS and YFSETQ. CDR3 coding DNA: TGCGCCAGCAGGGAACAGGGTGGTGATACGCAGTATTTT. It codes for CASREQGGDTQYF.

This chain links TRBV28 with TRBJ1-2; D is ambiguous. CDR1 is MDHEN, CDR2 SYDVKM, per germline. The CDR3 extends over 14 amino acids. V gave up 8 bases and J gave up 4 bases, with 17 bases separating them. CDR3 sequence (DNA): TGTGCCAGCTTATCAGCCGATCGCGGCTATGGCTACACCTTC. Its protein product is CASLSADRGYGYTF.

This chain links TRBV5-1 with TRBJ1-4; TRBD1 might be the D (6 bases). CDR1 SGHRS and CDR2 YFSETQ come from the germline V gene. The CDR3 loop spans 14 amino acids. Trimming removed 4 bases at V and 7 bases at J, with 14 bases between. CDR3 protein: CASSLLQGTEKLFF. As DNA, the CDR3 is TGCGCCAGCAGCCTATTACAGGGTACTGAAAAACTGTTTTTT.

This chain joins TRBV28 and TRBJ2-3; 8 bases align to TRBD2. Germline V gene sequence: CDR1 MDHEN, CDR2 SYDVKM. V shed 7 bases, J shed 4 bases, and the junction held 16 bases outside the gene matches. There are 17 residues in the CDR3. The CDR3, as DNA: TGTGCCAGCAACCCTTTGACCGGGACTAGTTTTCCAGATACGCAGTATTTT. Translated, it gives CASNPLTGTSFPDTQYF.

J is TRBJ2-2 and V is TRBV5-1; 10 nucleotides match TRBD2. Germline CDR1 reads SGHRS; CDR2 reads YFSETQ. J was trimmed by 3 bases and V by 4 bases; bases with no gene match: 9. This CDR3 has 17 amino acids. CDR3 nucleotide sequence: TGCGCCAGCAGCACTGGCATAGCGGGGGGATACACCGGGGAGCTGTTTTTT. This codes for CASSTGIAGGYTGELFF.

The V call is TRBV25-1, the J call TRBJ1-2; no firm D call. The length of the CDR3 is 15 residues. Looked up from germline, CDR1 is MGHDK and CDR2 is SYGVNS. Trimming left V 4 bases short and J 0 bases short, with 12 bases between. CDR3 amino acids: CASSASYPANYGYTF. CDR3 DNA sequence: TGTGCCAGCAGTGCCTCCTACCCTGCTAACTATGGCTACACCTTC.

The J gene is TRBJ1-2, the V gene TRBV7-9, with a tentative D call TRBD1 (6 bases). V lost 5 bases to trimming and J lost 7 bases, with 17 bases between them. CDR3 size: 14 residues. Looked up from germline, CDR1 is SEHNR and CDR2 is FQNEAQ (reference sequence). CDR3 in amino acids: CASSIEAQGAGYTF. In DNA, the CDR3 is TGTGCCAGCAGCATAGAAGCACAGGGTGCTGGCTACACCTTC.

V gene TRBV5-6 combines with J gene TRBJ1-3; D is perhaps TRBD1 (6 bases). Germline CDR1 and CDR2: SGHDT and YYEEEE. The CDR3 is 14 amino acids. V was trimmed by 4 bases and J by 0 bases, leaving 8 bases between them. The CDR3 DNA reads TGTGCCAGCAGCAGGGACAACTCTGGAAACACCATATATTTT. Translation gives CASSRDNSGNTIYF.

In its sample, this clone was seen a few times. The chain couples TRBV6-4 to TRBJ2-3; 10 nucleotides align to TRBD2. The ends lost 3 bases at V and 4 bases at J; junction bases unmatched: 4. Germline CDR1 is MRHNA and CDR2 is SNTAGT. The CDR3 is 15 amino acids. The CDR3 here is CASSELAGTSDTQYF. The CDR3 coding sequence is TGTGCCAGCAGTGAACTAGCGGGGACATCAGATACGCAGTATTTT.

The chain recombines TRBV9 with TRBJ2-3; 9 nucleotides match TRBD2. The germline V gene has CDR1 SGDLS and CDR2 YYNGEE. Trimming took 0 bases from V and 2 from J; bases not matched to a gene: 4. This CDR3 is built from 16 residues. Written as DNA, the CDR3 is TGTGCCAGCAGCGTAGCAGCGGGGGGACCCACAGATACGCAGTATTTT. Translating it yields CASSVAAGGPTDTQYF.

The rearrangement links TRBV4-3 to TRBJ1-2; TRBD1 matches at 10 bases. V trimming: 2 bases; J trimming: 6 bases; junction bases outside the gene matches: 6. This CDR3 is built from 15 residues. CDR1 and CDR2 from the germline V gene are LGHNA and YSLEER. Here the CDR3 DNA reads TGCGCCAGCAGCCAACGACAGGGGGCATACGATGGCTACACCTTC. This encodes CASSQRQGAYDGYTF.